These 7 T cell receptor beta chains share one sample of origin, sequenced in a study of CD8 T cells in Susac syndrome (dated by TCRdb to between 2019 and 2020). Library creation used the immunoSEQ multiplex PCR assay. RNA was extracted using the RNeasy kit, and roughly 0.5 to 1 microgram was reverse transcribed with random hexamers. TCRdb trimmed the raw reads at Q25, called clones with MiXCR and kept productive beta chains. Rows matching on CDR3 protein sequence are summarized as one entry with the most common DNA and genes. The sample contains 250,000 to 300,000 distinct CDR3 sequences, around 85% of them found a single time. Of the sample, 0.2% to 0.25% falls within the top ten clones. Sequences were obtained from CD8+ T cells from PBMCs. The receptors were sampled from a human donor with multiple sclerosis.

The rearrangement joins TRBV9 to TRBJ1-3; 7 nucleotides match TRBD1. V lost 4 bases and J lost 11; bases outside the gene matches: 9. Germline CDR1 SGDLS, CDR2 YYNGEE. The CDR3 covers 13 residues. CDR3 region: CASSPVETGPIYF. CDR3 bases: TGTGCCAGCAGCCCAGTGGAGACAGGGCCCATATATTTT.

The CDR3 here is CASSRLDRGSEAFF. The CDR3 DNA reads TGTGCCAGCAGTCGTCTGGACAGGGGATCTGAAGCTTTCTTT. The J gene is TRBJ1-1, the V gene TRBV28; TRBD1 matches at 9 bases. CDR3 length equals 14 residues. Looked up from germline, CDR1 is MDHEN and CDR2 is SYDVKM. After removal of 5 bases from V and 6 bases from J, the junction contained 7 bases not matched to a gene.

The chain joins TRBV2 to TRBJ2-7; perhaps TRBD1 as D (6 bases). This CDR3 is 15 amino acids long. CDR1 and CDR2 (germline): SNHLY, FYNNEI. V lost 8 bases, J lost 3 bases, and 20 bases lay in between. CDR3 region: CASGDPAARGYEQYF. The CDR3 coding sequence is TGTGCCAGCGGGGATCCGGCGGCCAGGGGCTACGAGCAGTACTTC.

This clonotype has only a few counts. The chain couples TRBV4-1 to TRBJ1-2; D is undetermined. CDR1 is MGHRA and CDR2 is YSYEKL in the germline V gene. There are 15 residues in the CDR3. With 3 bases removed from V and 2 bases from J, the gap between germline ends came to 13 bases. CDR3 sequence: CASSQAPGENYGYTF. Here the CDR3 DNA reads TGCGCCAGCAGCCAGGCCCCCGGGGAAAACTATGGCTACACCTTC.

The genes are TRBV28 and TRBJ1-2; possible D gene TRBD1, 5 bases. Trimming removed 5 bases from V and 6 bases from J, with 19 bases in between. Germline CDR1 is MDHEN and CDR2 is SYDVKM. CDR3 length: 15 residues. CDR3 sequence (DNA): TGTGCCAGCAGTCCCCCAGGAGGGACGACTGATGGCTACACCTTC. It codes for CASSPPGGTTDGYTF.

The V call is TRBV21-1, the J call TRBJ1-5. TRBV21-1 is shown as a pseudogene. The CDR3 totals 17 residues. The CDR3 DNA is TGTGCCAGCAGCAAACATCGGTCACATTATAGCAATCAGCCCCAGCATTTT. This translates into CASSKHRSHYSNQPQHF.

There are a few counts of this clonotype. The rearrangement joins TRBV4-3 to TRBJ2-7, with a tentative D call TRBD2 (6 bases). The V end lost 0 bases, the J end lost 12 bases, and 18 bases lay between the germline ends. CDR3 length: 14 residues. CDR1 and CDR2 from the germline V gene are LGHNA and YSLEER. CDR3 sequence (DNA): TGCGCCAGCAGCCAAGATGGAGGGGACTGGTTAATGTACTTC. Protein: CASSQDGGDWLMYF.